The clone carrying this TCR beta chain was found once. This sample is part of a study of blood T cell repertoires in COVID-19. About the research overall: Collection of acute and convalescent COVID-19 samples took place in the United States, Italy and Spain.

The method was immunoSEQ multiplex PCR; TCRdb's version includes in-frame clones alone and lacks a portion of them. The sample lists approximately 500,000 clones; approximately 87% were seen once. Before being deemed recovered, Cohort 3 donors had two negative PCRs, clearance, or symptom resolution. This CDR3 spans 14 amino acids. Trimming shortened V by 6 bases and J by 2 bases, and 13 bases separated the two germline ends. CDR1 and CDR2 from the germline V gene are SGHRS and YFSETQ. V usage is TRBV5-1 and J usage is TRBJ2-3; D is ambiguous. Sequencing was done on a sample of PBMCs or T cells enriched from blood (not recorded which). This clonotype originated in a woman between 40 and 55 years old who had recovered from COVID-19. The CDR3 loop is CASKFNSYTDTQYF. The DNA of the CDR3 is TGCGCCAGCAAATTTAACAGTTACACAGATACGCAGTATTTT.